The 18 T cell receptor beta chains in this list originate from one sample, sequenced in a study of cytomegalovirus exposure and HLA in healthy donors. The PCR was carried out with 60 Vbeta primers and 13 Jbeta primers. The protocol was immunoSEQ multiplex PCR, while the TCRdb copy is restricted to in-frame clones and leaves out a portion. The sample carries approximately 54,000 clones, roughly 85% recorded once. Source material: PBMCs. Receptors were obtained from a woman aged 18-30 years in good health and CMV-seronegative.

A remark on this clone: The identical CDR3 is also encoded by other nucleotide sequences in the sample. The chain has TRBV7-3 and TRBJ1-1; maybe TRBD1 (6 bases). Germline lookup yields CDR1 SGHTA and CDR2 FQGTGA. With 5 bases removed from V and 2 bases from J, the gap between germline ends came to 9 bases. The CDR3 extends over 13 amino acids. In DNA, the CDR3 is TGTGCCAGCAGCCTGGACAGAAACACTGAAGCTTTCTTT. Its protein is CASSLDRNTEAFF.

The chain joins TRBV5-1 to TRBJ2-5; D is uncertain. The closer fit of TRBJ2-7 to the DNA end suggests the J call may be wrong. The CDR3 contains 12 residues. Germline V CDR1 and CDR2: SGHRS, YFSETQ. The CDR3: CASSLAPYEQYF. The CDR3 nucleotides read TGCGCCAGCAGCTTGGCACCCTACGAGCAGTACTTC.

Only one count was recorded for this clone. This chain joins TRBV28 and TRBJ2-3, with TRBD2 matching over 12 bases. V lost 6 bases, J lost 1 base, and 8 bases stayed unmatched. Germline CDR1 MDHEN, CDR2 SYDVKM. CDR3 size: 17 residues. The DNA for the CDR3 is TGTGCCAGCAGCCCCCCCGGACTAGCGGGACGCACAGATACGCAGTATTTT. It encodes CASSPPGLAGRTDTQYF.

The V and J genes are TRBV19 and TRBJ2-7; tentative D call: TRBD2 (5 bases). This CDR3 has 14 amino acids. Germline assignment: CDR1 LNHDA and CDR2 SQIVND (reference sequence). V dropped 3 bases and J dropped 5 bases, with 14 bases sitting between them. The CDR3 sequence is CASSIAGVGDEQYF. CDR3 DNA sequence: TGTGCCAGTAGTATTGCCGGGGTCGGAGACGAGCAGTACTTC.

This sequence joins TRBV28 and TRBJ1-5; D not resolved. Germline V lookup: CDR1 MDHEN, CDR2 SYDVKM. Trimming stripped 5 bases from V and 0 bases from J, with 8 bases between. The CDR3 covers 14 residues. CDR3 protein: CASSRGSSNQPQHF. Here the CDR3 DNA reads TGTGCCAGCAGTAGAGGAAGTAGCAATCAGCCCCAGCATTTT.

The chain recombines TRBV11-2 with TRBJ2-1; 8 nucleotides line up with TRBD2. The germline V gene encodes CDR1 SGHAT and CDR2 FQNNGV. The CDR3 consists of 15 residues. V shed 5 bases and J 3 bases; nucleotides not matched to a gene: 6. The CDR3 nucleotides read TGTGCCAGCAGCATAAGCGGGAGCTACTACAATGAGCAGTTCTTC. It encodes CASSISGSYYNEQFF.

This chain connects TRBV7-8 to TRBJ1-1; 7 positions match TRBD1. CDR3 length: 14 residues. Per the germline V gene, CDR1 is SGHVS and CDR2 is FQNEAQ. The ends lost 5 bases at V and 3 bases at J; junction bases unmatched: 6. The CDR3 is CASSTRQGDTEAFF. The CDR3 nucleotides read TGTGCCAGCAGCACAAGACAGGGAGACACTGAAGCTTTCTTT. Full variable domain (rest looked up from reference TRBV7-8 and TRBJ1-1): GAGVSQSPRYKVAKRGQDVALRCDPISGHVSLFWYQQALGQGPEFLTYFQNEAQLDKSGLPSDRFFAERPEGSVSTLKIQRTQQEDSAVYLCASSTRQGDTEAFFGQGTRLTVV.

The chain uses TRBV27 and TRBJ1-1; 8 bases map to TRBD1. CDR1 and CDR2 from the germline V gene are MNHEY and SMNVEV (reference sequence). V lost 10 bases, J lost 6 bases, and 4 bases stayed unmatched. CDR3 length: 11 amino acids. CDR3 in DNA: TGTGCCATTTCACAGGGGGCTGAAGCTTTCTTT. Its protein is CAISQGAEAFF.

The V call is TRBV10-3, the J call TRBJ2-3, with TRBD1 matching over 7 bases. J gave up 4 bases and V 2 bases, and 3 bases lay outside the gene matches. Germline assignment: CDR1 ENHRY and CDR2 SYGVKD. This CDR3 comprises 14 residues. In DNA form, the CDR3 reads TGTGCCATCAGTGAGGGACAGGAAGCAGATACGCAGTATTTT. Translating gives CAISEGQEADTQYF.

The chain couples TRBV9 to TRBJ1-6; D uncertain. The germline V and J ends were trimmed by 3 bases and 5 bases, with 12 bases remaining between them. Germline CDR1 is SGDLS and CDR2 is YYNGEE. The CDR3 has 15 residues. In DNA, the CDR3 is TGTGCCAGCAGCGGTCCCGGGAGGAATAATTCACCCCTCCACTTT. It encodes CASSGPGRNNSPLHF.

J is TRBJ2-7 and V is TRBV30; possible D gene TRBD1, 5 bases. The V end lost 5 bases, the J end lost 7 bases, and 15 bases lay between the germline ends. Germline values: CDR1 GTSNPN, CDR2 SVGIG (reference sequence). This CDR3 contains 12 residues. CDR3 sequence (DNA): TGTGCCTGGGGACAAGGAAGGGCTGAGCAGTACTTC. Translated, it gives CAWGQGRAEQYF.

The chain recombines TRBV5-6 with TRBJ1-2, with D hard to call. Germline CDR1 and CDR2: SGHDT and YYEEEE. The ends were cut back, 4 bases at V and 5 bases at J, with 15 bases in the middle. The CDR3 is 14 residues long. The CDR3 DNA reads as TGTGCCAGCAGCCGACTCACACTCCCATATGGCTACACCTTC. Amino acids: CASSRLTLPYGYTF. Full variable domain (outside the CDR3, taken from reference TRBV5-6 and TRBJ1-2): DAGVTQSPTHLIKTRGQQVTLRCSPKSGHDTVSWYQQALGQGPQFIFQYYEEEERQRGNFPDRFSGHQFPNYSSELNVNALLLGDSALYLCASSRLTLPYGYTFGSGTRLTVV.

The gene calls are TRBV11-1 and TRBJ2-2; the D gene is possibly TRBD1 (5 bases). Trimming took off 2 bases at V and 3 bases at J, with 10 bases between the two ends. The CDR3 covers 15 residues. Germline V CDR1 and CDR2: SGHAT, FQDESV (reference sequence). In nucleotides, the CDR3 is TGTGCCAGCAGCTTAAGGGGATTATACACCGGGGAGCTGTTTTTT. This codes for CASSLRGLYTGELFF.

V is TRBV10-3 and J is TRBJ2-1, with TRBD2 identical over 14 bases. Germline trimming cut 11 bases from V and 6 bases from J; bases unmatched to any gene: 3. CDR1 is ENHRY, CDR2 SYGVKD, per germline. The CDR3 runs 13 residues. The CDR3 coding sequence is TGTGCCTCAGGACTAGCGGGAGGCAATGAGCAGTTCTTC. Translating it yields CASGLAGGNEQFF.

This clone was detected only once. The chain joins TRBV7-6 to TRBJ2-3; D remains ambiguous. The CDR3 is 13 amino acids. CDR1 is SGHVS and CDR2 is FNYEAQ in the germline V gene. V lost 2 bases, J lost 2 bases, and 5 bases lay in between. This CDR3 is CASSLIHTDTQYF. DNA for the CDR3: TGTGCCAGCAGCTTAATCCACACAGATACGCAGTATTTT.

The rearrangement links TRBV19 to TRBJ1-2, with TRBD1 identical over 8 bases. The CDR3 runs 14 residues. Looked up from germline, CDR1 is LNHDA and CDR2 is SQIVND (reference sequence). V trimming: 4 bases; J trimming: 1 base; junction bases outside the gene matches: 2. The CDR3 loop is CASSTDRGNYGYTF. As DNA, the CDR3 is TGTGCCAGTAGTACTGACAGGGGTAACTATGGCTACACCTTC.

This clone appeared a few times. The rearrangement links TRBV4-1 to TRBJ2-7; no clear D. CDR3 length equals 13 residues. V gave up 1 base and J gave up 7 bases, with 11 bases separating them. The V gene's germline CDR1 is MGHRA and CDR2 YSYEKL. Here the CDR3 DNA reads TGCGCCAGCAGCCAAGTTTTTAAGGAGGAGCAGTACTTC. Protein: CASSQVFKEEQYF.

The chain couples TRBV11-2 to TRBJ2-1, with TRBD2 identical over 8 bases. There are 15 residues in the CDR3. Germline values: CDR1 SGHAT, CDR2 FQNNGV. The V gene end was trimmed by 7 bases and the J gene end by 2 bases; junction bases not matched to a gene: 7. The CDR3 loop reads CASTHSGKPYNEQFF. For the CDR3, the DNA is TGTGCCAGCACCCATAGCGGGAAACCCTACAATGAGCAGTTCTTC.